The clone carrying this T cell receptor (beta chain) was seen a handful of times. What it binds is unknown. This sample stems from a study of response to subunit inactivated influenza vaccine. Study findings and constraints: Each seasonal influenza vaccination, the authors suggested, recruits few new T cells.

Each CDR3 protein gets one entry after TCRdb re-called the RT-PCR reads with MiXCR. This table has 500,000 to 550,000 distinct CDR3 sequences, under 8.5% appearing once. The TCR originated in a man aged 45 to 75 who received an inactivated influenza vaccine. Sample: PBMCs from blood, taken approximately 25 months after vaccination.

The CDR3 sequence: CASSPQQGATYEQYF. The CDR3 DNA reads as TGCGCCAGCAGCCCGCAACAGGGGGCAACCTACGAGCAGTACTTC. The chain uses TRBV5-1 and TRBJ2-7; 9 bases align to TRBD1. This CDR3 has 15 residues. CDR1 is SGHRS and CDR2 is YFSETQ in the germline V gene. Trimming removed 4 bases from V and 2 bases from J; junction bases left unmatched: 7.